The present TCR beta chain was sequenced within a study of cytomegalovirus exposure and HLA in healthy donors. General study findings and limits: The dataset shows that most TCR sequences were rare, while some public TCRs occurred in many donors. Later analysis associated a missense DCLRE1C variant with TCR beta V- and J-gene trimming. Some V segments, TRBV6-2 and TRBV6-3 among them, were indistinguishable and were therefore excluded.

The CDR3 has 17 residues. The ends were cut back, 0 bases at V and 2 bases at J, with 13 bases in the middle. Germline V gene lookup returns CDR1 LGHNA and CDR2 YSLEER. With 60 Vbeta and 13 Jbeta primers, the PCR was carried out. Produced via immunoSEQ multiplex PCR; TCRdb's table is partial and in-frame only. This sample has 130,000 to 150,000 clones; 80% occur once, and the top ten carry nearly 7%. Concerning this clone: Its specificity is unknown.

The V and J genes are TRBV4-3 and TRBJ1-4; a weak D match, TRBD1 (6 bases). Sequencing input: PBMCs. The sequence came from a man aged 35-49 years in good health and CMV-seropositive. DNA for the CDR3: TGCGCCAGCAGCCAAGACTACAGGGTAGGGACTAATGAAAAACTGTTTTTT. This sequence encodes CASSQDYRVGTNEKLFF.